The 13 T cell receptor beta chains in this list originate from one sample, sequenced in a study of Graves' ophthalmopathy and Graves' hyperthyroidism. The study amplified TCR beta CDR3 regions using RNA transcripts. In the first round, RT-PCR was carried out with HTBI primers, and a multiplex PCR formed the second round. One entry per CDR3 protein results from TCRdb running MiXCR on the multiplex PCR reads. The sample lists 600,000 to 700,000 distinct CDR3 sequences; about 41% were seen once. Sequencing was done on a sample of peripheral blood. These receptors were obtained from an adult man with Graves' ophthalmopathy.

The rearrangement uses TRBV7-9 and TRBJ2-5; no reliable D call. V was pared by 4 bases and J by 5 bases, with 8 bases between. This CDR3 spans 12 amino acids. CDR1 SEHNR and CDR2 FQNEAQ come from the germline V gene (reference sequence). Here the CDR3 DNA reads TGTGCCAGCAGCTCTAGGGATGAGACCCAGTACTTC. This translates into CASSSRDETQYF.

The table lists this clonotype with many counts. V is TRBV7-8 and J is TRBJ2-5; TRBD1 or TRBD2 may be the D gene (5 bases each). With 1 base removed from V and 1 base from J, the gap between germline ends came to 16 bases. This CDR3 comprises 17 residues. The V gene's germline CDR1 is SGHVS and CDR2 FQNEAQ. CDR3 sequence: CASSLGWGRDPQETQYF. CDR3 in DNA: TGTGCCAGCAGCTTAGGGTGGGGCAGGGACCCCCAAGAGACCCAGTACTTC.

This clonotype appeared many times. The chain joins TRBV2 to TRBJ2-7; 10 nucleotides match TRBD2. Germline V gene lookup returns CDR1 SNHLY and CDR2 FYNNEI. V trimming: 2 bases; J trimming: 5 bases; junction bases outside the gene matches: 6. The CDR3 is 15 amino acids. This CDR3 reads CASSERSGGANEQYF. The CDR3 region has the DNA TGTGCCAGCAGTGAAAGGAGCGGGGGGGCTAACGAGCAGTACTTC.

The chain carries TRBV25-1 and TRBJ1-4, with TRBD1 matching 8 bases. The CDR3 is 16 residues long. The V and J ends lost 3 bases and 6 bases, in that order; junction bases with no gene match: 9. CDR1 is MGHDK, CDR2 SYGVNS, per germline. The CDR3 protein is CASSDWTGTVHEKLFF. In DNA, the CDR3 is TGTGCCAGCAGTGACTGGACAGGGACGGTTCATGAAAAACTGTTTTTT.

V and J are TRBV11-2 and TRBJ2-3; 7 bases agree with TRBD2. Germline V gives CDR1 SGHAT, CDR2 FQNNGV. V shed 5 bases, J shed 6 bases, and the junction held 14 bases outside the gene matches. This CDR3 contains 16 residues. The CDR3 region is CASSHTSAGRSDTQYF. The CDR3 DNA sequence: TGTGCCAGCAGCCACACATCAGCGGGACGGAGCGATACGCAGTATTTT.

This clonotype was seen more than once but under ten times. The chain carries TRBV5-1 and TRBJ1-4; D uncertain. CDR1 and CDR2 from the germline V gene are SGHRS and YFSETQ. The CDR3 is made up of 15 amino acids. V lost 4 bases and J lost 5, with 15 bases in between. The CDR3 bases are TGCGCCAGCAGCCCCAACGGACGGTCGAATGAAAAACTGTTTTTT. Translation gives CASSPNGRSNEKLFF.

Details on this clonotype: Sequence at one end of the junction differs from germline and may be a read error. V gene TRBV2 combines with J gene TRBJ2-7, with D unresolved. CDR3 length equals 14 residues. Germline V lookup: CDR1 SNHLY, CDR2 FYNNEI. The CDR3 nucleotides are TGTGCTAGCAGTGCCTCCGGGTCGATCGACGAGCAGTACTTC. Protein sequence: CASSASGSIDEQYF.

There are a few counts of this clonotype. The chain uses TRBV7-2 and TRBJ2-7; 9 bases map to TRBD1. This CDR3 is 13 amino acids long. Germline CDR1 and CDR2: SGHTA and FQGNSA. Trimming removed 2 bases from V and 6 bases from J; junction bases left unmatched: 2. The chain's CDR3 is CASSLSTGGEQYF. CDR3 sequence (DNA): TGTGCCAGCAGCTTATCGACAGGGGGCGAGCAGTACTTC.

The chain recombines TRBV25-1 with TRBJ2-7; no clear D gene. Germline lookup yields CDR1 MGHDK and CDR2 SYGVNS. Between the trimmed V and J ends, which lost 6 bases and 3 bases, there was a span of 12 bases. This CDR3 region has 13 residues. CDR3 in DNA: TGTGCCAGCAGGGCCGTACCGGGCTACGAGCAGTACTTC. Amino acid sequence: CASRAVPGYEQYF.

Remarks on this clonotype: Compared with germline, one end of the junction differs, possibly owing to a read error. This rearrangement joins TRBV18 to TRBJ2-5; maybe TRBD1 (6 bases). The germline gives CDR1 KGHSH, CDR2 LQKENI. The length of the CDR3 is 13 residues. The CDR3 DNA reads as TGTGCCCGCTCACCAAACAGGGAAGAGACCCAGTACTTC. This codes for CARSPNREETQYF.

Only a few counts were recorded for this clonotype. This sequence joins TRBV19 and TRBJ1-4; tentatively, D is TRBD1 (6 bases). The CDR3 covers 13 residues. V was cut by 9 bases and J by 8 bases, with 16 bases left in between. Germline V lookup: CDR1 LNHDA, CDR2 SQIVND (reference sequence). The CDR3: CASSRGHPEKLFF. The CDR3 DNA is TGTGCCAGCAGTCGGGGACATCCGGAAAAACTGTTTTTT. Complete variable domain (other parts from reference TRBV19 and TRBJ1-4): DGGITQSPKYLFRKEGQNVTLSCEQNLNHDAMYWYRQDPGQGLRLIYYSQIVNDFQKGDIAEGYSVSREKKESFPLTVTSAQKNPTAFYLCASSRGHPEKLFFGSGTQLSVL.

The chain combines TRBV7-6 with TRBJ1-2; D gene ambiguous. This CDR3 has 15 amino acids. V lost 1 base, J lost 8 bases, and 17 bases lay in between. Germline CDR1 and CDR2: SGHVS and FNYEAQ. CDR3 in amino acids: CASSLVWGLFFGYTF. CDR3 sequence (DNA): TGTGCCAGCAGCTTAGTTTGGGGTCTCTTCTTCGGCTACACCTTC.

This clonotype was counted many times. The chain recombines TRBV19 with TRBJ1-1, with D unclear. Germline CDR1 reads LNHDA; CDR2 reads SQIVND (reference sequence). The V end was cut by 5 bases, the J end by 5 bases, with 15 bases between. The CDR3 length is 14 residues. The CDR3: CASSLYTSGTEAFF. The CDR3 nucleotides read TGTGCCAGTAGTCTCTACACCTCGGGGACTGAAGCTTTCTTT.